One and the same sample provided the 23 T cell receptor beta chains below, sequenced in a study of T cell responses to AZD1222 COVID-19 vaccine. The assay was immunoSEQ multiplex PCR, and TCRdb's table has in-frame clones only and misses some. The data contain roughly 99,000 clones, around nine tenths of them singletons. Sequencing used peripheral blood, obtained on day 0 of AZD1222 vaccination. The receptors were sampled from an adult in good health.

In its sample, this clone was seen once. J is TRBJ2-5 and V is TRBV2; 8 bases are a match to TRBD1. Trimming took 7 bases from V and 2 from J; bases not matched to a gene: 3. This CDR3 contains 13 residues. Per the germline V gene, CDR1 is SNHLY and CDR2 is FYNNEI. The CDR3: CASNRGIQETQYF. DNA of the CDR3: TGTGCCAGCAACAGGGGGATTCAAGAGACCCAGTACTTC.

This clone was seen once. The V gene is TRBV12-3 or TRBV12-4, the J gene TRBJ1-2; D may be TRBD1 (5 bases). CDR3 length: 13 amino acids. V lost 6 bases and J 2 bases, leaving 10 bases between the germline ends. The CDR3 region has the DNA TGTGCCAGCAGCAGATCAGGGAACTATGGCTACACCTTC. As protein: CASSRSGNYGYTF.

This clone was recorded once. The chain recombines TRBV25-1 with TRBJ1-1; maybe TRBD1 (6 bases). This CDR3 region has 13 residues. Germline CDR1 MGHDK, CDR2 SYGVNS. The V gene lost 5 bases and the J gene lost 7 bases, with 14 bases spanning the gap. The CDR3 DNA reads TGTGCCAGCAGTAACACAGGGTACTTTGAAGCTTTCTTT. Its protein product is CASSNTGYFEAFF.

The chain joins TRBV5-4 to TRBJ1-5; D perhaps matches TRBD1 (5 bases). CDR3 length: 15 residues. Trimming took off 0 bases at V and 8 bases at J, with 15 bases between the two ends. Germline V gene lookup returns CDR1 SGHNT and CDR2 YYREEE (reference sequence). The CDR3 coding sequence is TGTGCCAGCAGCTTGGACCAGGGTGGGAAAGAGCCCCAGCATTTT. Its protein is CASSLDQGGKEPQHF.

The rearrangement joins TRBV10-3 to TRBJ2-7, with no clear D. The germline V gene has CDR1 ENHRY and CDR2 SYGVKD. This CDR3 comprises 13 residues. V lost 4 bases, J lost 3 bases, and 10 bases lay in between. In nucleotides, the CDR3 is TGTGCCATCAGTGGCCGGCAGTACTACGAGCAGTACTTC. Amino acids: CAISGRQYYEQYF.

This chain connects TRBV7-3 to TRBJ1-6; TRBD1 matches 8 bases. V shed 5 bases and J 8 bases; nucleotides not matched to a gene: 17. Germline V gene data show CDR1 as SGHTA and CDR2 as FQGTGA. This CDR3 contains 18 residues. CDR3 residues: CASSITVGRRQGYSPLHF. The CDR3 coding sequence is TGTGCCAGCAGCATTACCGTTGGCCGCCGACAGGGGTATTCACCCCTCCACTTT.

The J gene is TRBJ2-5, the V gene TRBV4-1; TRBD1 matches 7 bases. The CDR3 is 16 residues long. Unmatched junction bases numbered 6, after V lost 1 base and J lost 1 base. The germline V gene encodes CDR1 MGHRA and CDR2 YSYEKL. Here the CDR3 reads CASSQGHGQAQETQYF. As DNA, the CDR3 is TGCGCCAGCAGCCAAGGCCATGGACAGGCCCAAGAGACCCAGTACTTC.

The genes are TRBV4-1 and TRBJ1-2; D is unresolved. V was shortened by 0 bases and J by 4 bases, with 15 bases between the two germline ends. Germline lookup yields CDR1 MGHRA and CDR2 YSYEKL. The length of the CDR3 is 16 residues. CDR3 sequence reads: CASSQEGGKSAYGYTF. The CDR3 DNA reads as TGCGCCAGCAGCCAAGAAGGAGGGAAGTCCGCCTATGGCTACACCTTC.

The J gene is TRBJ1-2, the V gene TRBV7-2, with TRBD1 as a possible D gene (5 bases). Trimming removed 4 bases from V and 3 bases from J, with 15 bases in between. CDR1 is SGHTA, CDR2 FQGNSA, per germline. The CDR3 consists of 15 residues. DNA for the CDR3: TGTGCCAGCAGCTCAGGGTTTCGCCCTCACTATGGCTACACCTTC. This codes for CASSSGFRPHYGYTF. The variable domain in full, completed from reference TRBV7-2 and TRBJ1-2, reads GAGVSQSPSNKVTEKGKDVELRCDPISGHTALYWYRQSLGQGLEFLIYFQGNSAPDKSGLPSDRFSAERTGGSVSTLTIQRTQQEDSAVYLCASSSGFRPHYGYTFGSGTRLTVV.

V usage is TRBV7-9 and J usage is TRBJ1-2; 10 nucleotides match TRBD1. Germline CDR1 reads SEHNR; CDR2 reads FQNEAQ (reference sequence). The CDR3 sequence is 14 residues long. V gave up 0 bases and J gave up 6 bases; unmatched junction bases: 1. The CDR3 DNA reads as TGTGCCAGCAGCTTAGCCGGGACAGGGGATGGCTACACCTTC. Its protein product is CASSLAGTGDGYTF.

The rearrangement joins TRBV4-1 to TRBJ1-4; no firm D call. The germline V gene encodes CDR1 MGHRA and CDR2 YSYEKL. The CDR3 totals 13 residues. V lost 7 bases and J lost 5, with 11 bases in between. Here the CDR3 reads CASKRDTNEKLFF. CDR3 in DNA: TGCGCCAGCAAACGGGATACGAATGAAAAACTGTTTTTT.

The CDR3 coding sequence is TGTGCCAGCAGCTTAGGACGCTCCGGTGGCTACACCTTC. It yields the protein CASSLGRSGGYTF. The V call is TRBV7-2, the J call TRBJ1-2, with D unresolved. From germline, CDR1 is SGHTA and CDR2 FQGNSA. Trimming cost V 1 base and J 7 bases, with 10 bases left between them. The CDR3 loop spans 13 amino acids. Using reference TRBV7-2 and TRBJ1-2 for the parts outside the CDR3, the full variable domain is GAGVSQSPSNKVTEKGKDVELRCDPISGHTALYWYRQSLGQGLEFLIYFQGNSAPDKSGLPSDRFSAERTGGSVSTLTIQRTQQEDSAVYLCASSLGRSGGYTFGSGTRLTVV.

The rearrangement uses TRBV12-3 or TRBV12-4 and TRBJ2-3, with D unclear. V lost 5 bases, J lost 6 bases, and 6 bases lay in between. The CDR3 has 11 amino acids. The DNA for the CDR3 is TGTGCCAGCAGTAACGCGGATACGCAGTATTTT. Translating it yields CASSNADTQYF.

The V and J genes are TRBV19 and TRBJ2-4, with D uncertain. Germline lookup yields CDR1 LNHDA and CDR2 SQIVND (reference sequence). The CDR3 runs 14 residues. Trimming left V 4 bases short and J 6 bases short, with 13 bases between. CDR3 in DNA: TGTGCCAGTAGTACAGGAATGTATGGAAACATTCAGTACTTC. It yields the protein CASSTGMYGNIQYF.

This chain's CDR3 is CSVRVFLNTEAFF. As DNA, the CDR3 is TGCAGCGTTAGGGTCTTCCTCAACACTGAAGCTTTCTTT. J is TRBJ1-1 and V is TRBV29-1, with D hard to call. Trimming removed 5 bases from V and 2 bases from J, with 12 bases in between. CDR1 is SQVTM, CDR2 ANQGSEA, per germline. CDR3 length: 13 residues.

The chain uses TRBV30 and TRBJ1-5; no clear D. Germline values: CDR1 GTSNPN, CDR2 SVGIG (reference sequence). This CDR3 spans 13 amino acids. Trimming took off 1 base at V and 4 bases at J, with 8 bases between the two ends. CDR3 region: CAWSAHDNQPQHF. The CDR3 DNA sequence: TGTGCCTGGAGTGCTCACGATAATCAGCCCCAGCATTTT. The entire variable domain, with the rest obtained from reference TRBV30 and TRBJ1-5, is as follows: SQTIHQWPATLVQPVGSPLSLECTVEGTSNPNLYWYRQAAGRGLQLLFYSVGIGQISSEVPQNLSASRPQDRQFILSSKKLLLSDSGFYLCAWSAHDNQPQHFGDGTRLSIL.

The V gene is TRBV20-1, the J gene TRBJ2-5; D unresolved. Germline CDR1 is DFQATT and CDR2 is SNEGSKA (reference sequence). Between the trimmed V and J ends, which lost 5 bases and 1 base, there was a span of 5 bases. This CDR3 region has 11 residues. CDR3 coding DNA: TGCAGTGCTCCCTCCCAAGAGACCCAGTACTTC. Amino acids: CSAPSQETQYF.

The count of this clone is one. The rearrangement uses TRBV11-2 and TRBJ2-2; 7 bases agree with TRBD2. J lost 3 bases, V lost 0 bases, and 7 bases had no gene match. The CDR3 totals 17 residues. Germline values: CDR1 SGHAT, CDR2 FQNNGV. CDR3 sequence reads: CASSLDHASGDTGELFF. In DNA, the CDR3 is TGTGCCAGCAGCTTAGATCATGCTAGCGGTGACACCGGGGAGCTGTTTTTT.

The CDR3 loop is CASSYEGIREKLFF. In DNA, the CDR3 is TGTGCCAGCAGTTACGAGGGGATTCGGGAAAAACTGTTTTTT. V and J are TRBV6-6 and TRBJ1-4; D is perhaps TRBD1 (5 bases). The CDR3 is 14 amino acids. Deletions cut 2 bases from V and 8 bases from J, with 12 bases between. Germline V gene lookup returns CDR1 MNHNY and CDR2 SVGAGI (reference sequence).

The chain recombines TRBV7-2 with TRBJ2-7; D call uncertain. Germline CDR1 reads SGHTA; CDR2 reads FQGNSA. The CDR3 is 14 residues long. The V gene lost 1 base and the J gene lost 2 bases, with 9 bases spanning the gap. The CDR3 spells CASSLVPEAYEQYF. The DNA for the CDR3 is TGTGCCAGCAGCTTAGTTCCAGAAGCCTACGAGCAGTACTTC. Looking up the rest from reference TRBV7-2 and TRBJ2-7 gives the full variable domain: GAGVSQSPSNKVTEKGKDVELRCDPISGHTALYWYRQSLGQGLEFLIYFQGNSAPDKSGLPSDRFSAERTGGSVSTLTIQRTQQEDSAVYLCASSLVPEAYEQYFGPGTRLTVT.

The CDR3 here is CSVGQGPESPLHF. Written as DNA, the CDR3 is TGCAGCGTTGGACAGGGTCCTGAATCACCCCTCCACTTT. This chain connects TRBV29-1 to TRBJ1-6; 7 positions agree with TRBD1. Germline CDR1 SQVTM, CDR2 ANQGSEA. This CDR3 is built from 13 residues. Trimming took 4 bases from V and 10 from J; bases not matched to a gene: 7.

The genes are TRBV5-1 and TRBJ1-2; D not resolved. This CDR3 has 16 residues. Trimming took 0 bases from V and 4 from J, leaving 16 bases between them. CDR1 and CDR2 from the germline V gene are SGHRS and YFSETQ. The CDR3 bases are TGCGCCAGCAGCTTGGGGGTCCGGGATGAGGCCTATGGCTACACCTTC. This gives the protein CASSLGVRDEAYGYTF.

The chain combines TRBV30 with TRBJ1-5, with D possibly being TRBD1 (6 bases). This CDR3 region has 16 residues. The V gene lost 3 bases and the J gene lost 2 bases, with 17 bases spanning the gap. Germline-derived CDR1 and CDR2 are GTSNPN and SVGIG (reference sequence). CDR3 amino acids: CAWRQTGGVGNQPQHF. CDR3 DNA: TGTGCCTGGAGGCAGACAGGTGGGGTGGGCAATCAGCCCCAGCATTTT.